These T cell receptor beta chains were read from a single sample in a study of blood T cell repertoires in COVID-19. Some clones are missing from TCRdb's copy, which holds only in-frame ones; the method was immunoSEQ multiplex PCR. The table has more than 300,000 clones, more than 70% seen once. The material sequenced was peripheral blood. These receptors originate from a man between 18 and 35 years old who had recovered from COVID-19. Each CDR3 is given with its conserved first and last residue. The D gene is left open where the match is weak. Only some rows state a clone size, as once, few, many or a class for expanded clones.

D | J | V | size | CDR3
NA | TRBJ2-5 | TRBV29-1 | NA | CSVEGQGGETQYF
NA | TRBJ2-1 | TRBV27 | NA | CASKIGAEPYNEQFF
NA | TRBJ2-7 | TRBV27 | NA | CASSLTGANYEQYF
TRBD1 | TRBJ1-5 | TRBV18 | NA | CASSDGQGMRQPQHF
TRBD1 | TRBJ1-6 | TRBV6-5 | once | CASSTGVPDLSPLHF
TRBD1 | TRBJ2-5 | TRBV27 | NA | CASSGGTGAGQETQYF
TRBD1 | TRBJ2-7 | TRBV19 | NA | CASSIRQGAYEQYF
TRBD1 | TRBJ2-1 | TRBV9 | NA | CASSVVGQGGYEQFF
TRBD1 | TRBJ2-7 | TRBV7-3 | NA | CASSAGTGIHEQYF
NA | TRBJ2-5 | TRBV7-8 | NA | CASSLGGTQYF
NA | TRBJ2-7 | TRBV2 | few | CASSVSGLVQGLSEQYF
NA | TRBJ2-7 | TRBV29-1 | few | CSVDGQSHEQYF
TRBD2 | TRBJ2-5 | TRBV19 | NA | CASSSLPPGLAGGWRETQYF
NA | TRBJ1-1 | TRBV19 | NA | CASSTWSTEAFF
TRBD1 | TRBJ1-1 | TRBV27 | NA | CASSPTGLNTEAFF
NA | TRBJ1-2 | TRBV20-1 | NA | CSARTAYGYTF
NA | TRBJ1-2 | TRBV9 | NA | CASSPARDLVYGYTF
TRBD2 | TRBJ2-7 | TRBV5-8 | NA | CASSLVPGLATYEQYF
TRBD2 | TRBJ2-1 | TRBV6-4 | NA | CASSDRDLAGGPGEQFF
NA | TRBJ2-5 | TRBV27 | NA | CASSLGSGGAETQYF
TRBD1 | TRBJ2-7 | TRBV19 | NA | CASSIRFSGGYEQYF
TRBD2 | TRBJ2-7 | TRBV30 | NA | CAGTSGSYEQYF
TRBD1 | TRBJ2-7 | TRBV7-9 | NA | CASSSTSTGTGDYEQYF
NA | TRBJ1-2 | TRBV15 | NA | CATSRDRVDNYGYTF
NA | TRBJ2-3 | TRBV25-1 | NA | CASSTRDTQYF
TRBD1 | TRBJ1-2 | TRBV5-5 | NA | CASSLIRDRGPDNYGYTF
TRBD1 | TRBJ2-7 | TRBV5-1 | NA | CASSSRRAGTGAYEQYF
NA | TRBJ1-4 | TRBV29-1 | NA | CSVEVGVGGEKLFF
TRBD1 | TRBJ1-3 | TRBV4-1 | NA | CASSQDDRGMISGNTIYF
TRBD2 | TRBJ2-1 | TRBV29-1 | NA | CSVDGLATNEQFF
NA | TRBJ1-1 | TRBV6-5 | NA | CASSYFMNTEAFF
TRBD1 | TRBJ1-5 | TRBV27 | NA | CASRQGSNQPQHF